This entry lists 32 T cell receptor beta chains sequenced from one sample in a study of OX40 agonist ivuxolimab in advanced cancers. Only in-frame clones appear in the TCRdb table, and some are missing; sequencing was by immunoSEQ multiplex PCR. The sample holds approximately 18,000 clones, 85% to 90% seen once. Sample: CD4+ or CD8+ T cells sorted from blood, taken in a trial of the OX40 agonist ivuxolimab. These receptors all come from an adult with an advanced solid tumor such as melanoma, head and neck, liver or kidney cancer.

The V gene is TRBV11-3, the J gene TRBJ2-3, with 12 bases lining up with TRBD2. CDR1 is SGHNT and CDR2 is YENEEA in the germline V gene. J gave up 4 bases and V 4 bases, and 9 bases lay outside the gene matches. This CDR3 is 17 amino acids long. The CDR3 DNA reads TGTGCCAGCAGCTCCGGACTAGCGGGGTCAAGGGCAGATACGCAGTATTTT. Encoded protein: CASSSGLAGSRADTQYF.

The sample holds a few counts of this clone. The chain is built from TRBV6-6 and TRBJ1-1; D unresolved. Germline assignment: CDR1 MNHNY and CDR2 SVGAGI (reference sequence). Trimming took off 6 bases at V and 0 bases at J, with 8 bases between the two ends. The CDR3 loop spans 13 amino acids. CDR3 nucleotide sequence: TGTGCCAGCAGGACTACAGTGAACACTGAAGCTTTCTTT. Residues: CASRTTVNTEAFF.

V usage is TRBV10-3 and J usage is TRBJ1-5; D not resolved. CDR1 is ENHRY, CDR2 SYGVKD, per germline. V was clipped by 3 bases and J by 1 base, with 7 bases between them. This CDR3 has 14 amino acids. The DNA for the CDR3 is TGTGCCATCAGTGAAGGGAAGAGCAATCAGCCCCAGCATTTT. Its protein is CAISEGKSNQPQHF.

CDR3 sequence reads: CASSVGQGWNEQYF. CDR3 coding DNA: TGTGCCAGCAGCGTGGGACAGGGCTGGAACGAGCAGTACTTC. The genes are TRBV7-9 and TRBJ2-7, with 9 bases lining up with TRBD1. The germline V gene encodes CDR1 SEHNR and CDR2 FQNEAQ (reference sequence). J lost 5 bases, V lost 5 bases, and 7 bases had no gene match. This CDR3 contains 14 residues.

The chain links TRBV28 to TRBJ2-1; no definite D call. CDR1 MDHEN and CDR2 SYDVKM come from the germline V gene. The CDR3 covers 14 residues. Trimming cost V 2 bases and J 0 bases, with 5 bases left between them. The CDR3 nucleotides read TGTGCCAGCAGTTTAAAAGGCTCCTACAATGAGCAGTTCTTC. Translated: CASSLKGSYNEQFF.

This clone is a singleton in its sample. The rearrangement uses TRBV5-1 and TRBJ1-2, with 7 bases identical to TRBD1. This CDR3 spans 14 amino acids. Germline V gene data show CDR1 as SGHRS and CDR2 as YFSETQ. With V trimmed by 3 bases and J by 4 bases, 6 bases remained unmatched. CDR3 loop: CASSWDSPTYGYTF. The CDR3, as DNA: TGCGCCAGCAGCTGGGACAGCCCTACCTATGGCTACACCTTC.

The V call is TRBV6-1, the J call TRBJ2-1; TRBD2 might be the D (7 bases). Deletions cut 6 bases from V and 6 bases from J, with 15 bases between. Per germline, CDR1 MNHNS and CDR2 SASEGT. The CDR3 totals 14 residues. The CDR3 reads CASRGGGPINEQFF. For the CDR3, the DNA is TGTGCCAGCAGAGGGGGGGGCCCTATCAATGAGCAGTTCTTC.

This clone was seen just once. The J gene is TRBJ1-1, the V gene TRBV7-2, with D possibly TRBD1 on 6 matching bases. V shed 1 base and J shed 4 bases, with 10 bases lying between them. The CDR3 sequence is 14 residues long. Germline lookup yields CDR1 SGHTA and CDR2 FQGNSA. The CDR3 sequence is CASSLDGGGTEAFF. DNA of the CDR3: TGTGCCAGCAGCTTAGACGGGGGCGGCACTGAAGCTTTCTTT.

This chain connects TRBV5-6 to TRBJ2-2; possible D gene TRBD2, 7 bases. CDR3 size: 17 residues. Germline lookup yields CDR1 SGHDT and CDR2 YYEEEE. Trimming pared 1 base from V and 5 bases from J, leaving 18 bases between. The CDR3 nucleotides are TGTGCCAGCAGCTTGACACTAGCGAGAGGGGGGACCGGGGAGCTGTTTTTT. Protein: CASSLTLARGGTGELFF.

CDR3 in amino acids: CASSYSTGTLEGYTF. The CDR3 bases are TGTGCCAGCAGTTACTCGACAGGGACCTTAGAGGGCTACACCTTC. The genes are TRBV6-6 and TRBJ1-2, with 7 bases fitting TRBD1. J lost 8 bases, V lost 0 bases, and 9 bases had no gene match. The CDR3 extends over 15 amino acids. Germline-derived CDR1 and CDR2 are MNHNY and SVGAGI (reference sequence).

The chain combines TRBV5-6 with TRBJ2-2; the D gene could be TRBD1 or TRBD2 (5 bases each). Germline CDR1 SGHDT, CDR2 YYEEEE. Trimming stripped 10 bases from V and 1 base from J, with 17 bases between. The CDR3 is 15 residues long. CDR3 coding DNA: TGTGCCGGCAACCCCTGGGGGAGGAACACCGGGGAGCTGTTTTTT. Protein: CAGNPWGRNTGELFF.

The chain carries TRBV6-6 and TRBJ1-4; D is ambiguous. The CDR3 runs to 13 residues. CDR1 is MNHNY and CDR2 is SVGAGI in the germline V gene (reference sequence). The ends were cut back, 7 bases at V and 3 bases at J, with 9 bases in the middle. The CDR3 sequence is CASTWLSNEKLFF. DNA for the CDR3: TGTGCCAGCACGTGGCTATCTAATGAAAAACTGTTTTTT.

V gene TRBV4-2 combines with J gene TRBJ2-5; D gene ambiguous. The germline gives CDR1 LGHNA, CDR2 YNFKEQ. The CDR3 sequence is 13 residues long. The V gene lost 4 bases and the J gene lost 0 bases, with 6 bases spanning the gap. CDR3 nucleotide sequence: TGTGCCAGCAGCCGAGAGTACCAAGAGACCCAGTACTTC. It yields the protein CASSREYQETQYF.

V is TRBV9 and J is TRBJ2-7, with TRBD2 matching over 8 bases. Germline trimming cut 5 bases from V and 0 bases from J; bases unmatched to any gene: 4. Germline V CDR1 and CDR2: SGDLS, YYNGEE. The CDR3 length is 14 residues. The DNA of the CDR3 is TGTGCCAGCAGTCGGGAGGGAAGCTCCTACGAGCAGTACTTC. Amino acids: CASSREGSSYEQYF.

This chain links TRBV5-4 with TRBJ2-2; D is unclear. Germline loops: CDR1 SGHNT, CDR2 YYREEE (reference sequence). The germline V and J ends were trimmed by 1 base and 7 bases, with 5 bases remaining between them. The CDR3 has 12 residues. Written as DNA, the CDR3 is TGTGCCAGCAGCTTGTATGGCGGGGAGCTGTTTTTT. The encoded protein is CASSLYGGELFF.

The V gene is TRBV14, the J gene TRBJ2-2, with a possible D match to TRBD1 (6 bases). Germline CDR1 reads SGHDN; CDR2 reads FVKESK. The V gene lost 0 bases and the J gene lost 6 bases, with 14 bases spanning the gap. This CDR3 comprises 16 residues. The CDR3 protein is CASSQDRGVGPGELFF. The CDR3 DNA follows: TGTGCCAGCAGCCAAGACAGGGGAGTCGGTCCCGGGGAGCTGTTTTTT.

The chain carries TRBV30 and TRBJ2-1; D possibly corresponds to TRBD2 (6 bases). CDR1 is GTSNPN, CDR2 SVGIG, per germline (reference sequence). This CDR3 spans 14 amino acids. V dropped 3 bases and J dropped 8 bases, with 17 bases sitting between them. CDR3 bases: TGTGCCTGGAGCCACCCGGAGGGCCAGGATGAGCAGTTCTTC. Its protein product is CAWSHPEGQDEQFF. The whole variable domain, remainder taken from reference TRBV30 and TRBJ2-1, is SQTIHQWPATLVQPVGSPLSLECTVEGTSNPNLYWYRQAAGRGLQLLFYSVGIGQISSEVPQNLSASRPQDRQFILSSKKLLLSDSGFYLCAWSHPEGQDEQFFGPGTRLTVL.

For the CDR3, the DNA is TGTGCCAGCAGTCGGACAGGGAATGAAAAACTGTTTTTT. Encoded protein: CASSRTGNEKLFF. The chain has TRBV6-5 and TRBJ1-4; 8 nucleotides align to TRBD1. V was clipped by 5 bases and J by 5 bases; unmatched bases: 1. The germline CDR1 and CDR2 sequences are MNHEY and SVGAGI. CDR3 length: 13 amino acids.

V gene TRBV5-1 combines with J gene TRBJ2-5; D possibly corresponds to TRBD2 (6 bases). Germline CDR1 reads SGHRS; CDR2 reads YFSETQ. CDR3 length equals 15 residues. V dropped 4 bases and J dropped 5 bases, with 18 bases sitting between them. The DNA for the CDR3 is TGCGCCAGCAGCGGGGGACTCCAAGGTGCGGAGACCCAGTACTTC. This encodes CASSGGLQGAETQYF.

This sequence joins TRBV14 and TRBJ2-5; no clear D gene. Germline CDR1 reads SGHDN; CDR2 reads FVKESK. The CDR3 is made up of 16 amino acids. Trimming shortened V by 1 base and J by 1 base, and 13 bases separated the two germline ends. The CDR3 DNA reads TGTGCCAGCAGCCAAGTCCCTCAGGCCCTCCAAGAGACCCAGTACTTC. Its protein product is CASSQVPQALQETQYF.

V is TRBV5-8 and J is TRBJ2-3; 7 nucleotides agree with TRBD1. Germline V gene data show CDR1 as SGHTS and CDR2 as YDEGEE. The V segment lost 2 bases and the J segment 3 bases; nucleotides outside the gene matches: 3. This CDR3 is built from 14 residues. CDR3 in amino acids: CASSFEGQTDTQYF. In nucleotides, the CDR3 is TGTGCCAGCAGCTTCGAGGGACAGACAGATACGCAGTATTTT.

The genes are TRBV6-1 and TRBJ2-7, with D possibly being TRBD1 or TRBD2 (5 bases each). Germline-derived CDR1 and CDR2 are MNHNS and SASEGT. This CDR3 has 11 amino acids. Trimming removed 1 base from V and 7 bases from J, with 5 bases in between. CDR3 sequence (DNA): TGTGCCAGCAGTGAAGGGGGGGAGCAGTACTTC. It encodes CASSEGGEQYF.

The chain links TRBV5-4 to TRBJ2-2, with D possibly matching TRBD1 (5 bases). The CDR3 totals 14 residues. V was shortened by 3 bases and J by 3 bases, with 9 bases between the two germline ends. The V gene's germline CDR1 is SGHNT and CDR2 YYREEE (reference sequence). The CDR3 protein is CASSYVGDTGELFF. CDR3 bases: TGTGCCAGCAGCTACGTAGGGGACACCGGGGAGCTGTTTTTT.

This clone was detected a few times. The chain employs TRBV4-1 and TRBJ2-7, with D possibly matching TRBD2 (7 bases). Per germline, CDR1 MGHRA and CDR2 YSYEKL. The CDR3 contains 15 residues. Between the trimmed V and J ends, which lost 0 bases and 7 bases, there was a span of 16 bases. Here the CDR3 reads CASSQDGGGAWEQYF. DNA of the CDR3: TGCGCCAGCAGCCAAGATGGTGGGGGGGCCTGGGAGCAGTACTTC.

This chain links TRBV21-1 with TRBJ1-2; the listed D gene, TRBD1, was not tested against the DNA. TRBV21-1 is recorded as a pseudogene. The CDR3 runs 22 residues. The CDR3 DNA sequence: TGTGCCAGCAGCAAAACTATCGCTGTTGGCCGGGACAGAAAAATCTCTAACTATGGCTACACCTTC. It is translated as CASSKTIAVGRDRKISNYGYTF.

V and J are TRBV10-3 and TRBJ1-2; 9 bases match TRBD1. Germline V gene lookup returns CDR1 ENHRY and CDR2 SYGVKD. V was clipped by 11 bases and J by 6 bases; unmatched bases: 13. The CDR3 is 14 amino acids. This chain's CDR3 is CAVMGGGQGNGYTF. The CDR3 nucleotides are TGTGCCGTCATGGGAGGGGGACAGGGTAATGGCTACACCTTC.

The chain employs TRBV5-1 and TRBJ2-2, with D unresolved. CDR1 and CDR2 (germline): SGHRS, YFSETQ. CDR3 length: 16 amino acids. With 0 bases removed from V and 6 bases from J, the gap between germline ends came to 15 bases. CDR3 sequence (DNA): TGCGCCAGCAGCTTGGTGGCAGGTGGCCTCGCCGGGGAGCTGTTTTTT. Translation gives CASSLVAGGLAGELFF.

This clone was seen a single time. The rearrangement uses TRBV7-6 and TRBJ2-2, with a weak D call TRBD1 (5 bases). CDR1 is SGHVS and CDR2 is FNYEAQ in the germline V gene. The ends were cut back, 5 bases at V and 0 bases at J, with 10 bases in the middle. This CDR3 spans 15 amino acids. Here the CDR3 DNA reads TGTGCCAGCAGCAGGGGAAAACCGAACACCGGGGAGCTGTTTTTT. Its protein is CASSRGKPNTGELFF. The full variable domain, completed using reference TRBV7-6 and TRBJ2-2, is GAGVSQSPRYKVTKRGQDVALRCDPISGHVSLYWYRQALGQGPEFLTYFNYEAQQDKSGLPNDRFSAERPEGSISTLTIQRTEQRDSAMYRCASSRGKPNTGELFFGEGSRLTVL.

The chain joins TRBV19 to TRBJ2-3; D might be TRBD2 (5 bases). From germline, CDR1 is LNHDA and CDR2 SQIVND (reference sequence). V was clipped by 3 bases and J by 3 bases, with 10 bases between them. The CDR3 covers 14 residues. Here the CDR3 reads CASSIGLPTDTQYF. Here the CDR3 DNA reads TGTGCCAGTAGTATTGGACTGCCTACAGATACGCAGTATTTT.

The chain combines TRBV2 with TRBJ2-6; no clear D. The CDR3 consists of 14 residues. Trimming took off 9 bases at V and 0 bases at J, with 9 bases between the two ends. Germline-derived CDR1 and CDR2 are SNHLY and FYNNEI. The CDR3 sequence is CASYTSSGANVLTF. In DNA, the CDR3 is TGTGCCAGTTACACGAGCTCTGGGGCCAACGTCCTGACTTTC.

The genes are TRBV5-6 and TRBJ1-5, with a weak D call TRBD1 (6 bases). The CDR3 totals 15 residues. V lost 3 bases, J lost 1 base, and 11 bases lay in between. Germline assignment: CDR1 SGHDT and CDR2 YYEEEE. The CDR3 region is CASSSGQPSNQPQHF. In nucleotides, the CDR3 is TGTGCCAGCAGCTCCGGACAGCCGAGCAATCAGCCCCAGCATTTT.

This clone appeared once. J is TRBJ1-1 and V is TRBV7-6; D perhaps matches TRBD1 (5 bases). The V gene's germline CDR1 is SGHVS and CDR2 FNYEAQ. The CDR3 spans 18 residues. Trimming shortened V by 8 bases and J by 1 base, and 26 bases separated the two germline ends. As DNA, the CDR3 is TGTGCCAGCCGATCCCGTCCGGGGGACGGCAGACCGAACACTGAAGCTTTCTTT. It codes for CASRSRPGDGRPNTEAFF. The full variable domain, rest sourced from reference TRBV7-6 and TRBJ1-1, is GAGVSQSPRYKVTKRGQDVALRCDPISGHVSLYWYRQALGQGPEFLTYFNYEAQQDKSGLPNDRFSAERPEGSISTLTIQRTEQRDSAMYRCASRSRPGDGRPNTEAFFGQGTRLTVV.